The 6 T cell receptor beta chains listed next were all sequenced from one sample in a study of T cell responses to AZD1222 COVID-19 vaccine. This table comes from immunoSEQ multiplex PCR, and its TCRdb copy is limited to in-frame clones, with some not included. The table records more than 110,000 clones, roughly 91% of them present only once. The specimen was peripheral blood, collected on day 0 of AZD1222 vaccination. These receptors were collected from an adult in good health.

The chain joins TRBV6-5 to TRBJ1-4; no clear D gene. CDR3 length equals 16 residues. V was pared by 3 bases and J by 0 bases, with 11 bases between. Germline V lookup: CDR1 MNHEY, CDR2 SVGAGI. The CDR3 bases are TGTGCCAGCAGTTATGTGGGGAAGGCAACTAATGAAAAACTGTTTTTT. The encoded protein is CASSYVGKATNEKLFF.

The chain combines TRBV7-3 with TRBJ2-3, with 7 bases aligning to TRBD1. The V segment lost 6 bases and the J segment 0 bases; nucleotides outside the gene matches: 3. The CDR3 is made up of 14 amino acids. Looked up from germline, CDR1 is SGHTA and CDR2 is FQGTGA. The CDR3 protein is CASRPGQSTDTQYF. CDR3 bases: TGTGCCAGCAGGCCGGGACAGAGCACAGATACGCAGTATTTT.

This rearrangement joins TRBV4-2 to TRBJ2-2; maybe TRBD2 (6 bases). The CDR3 is 15 amino acids. Trimming took off 4 bases at V and 3 bases at J, with 12 bases between the two ends. Germline V gene data show CDR1 as LGHNA and CDR2 as YNFKEQ. This chain's CDR3 is CASSRRDSDTGELFF. The CDR3 nucleotides are TGTGCCAGCAGCCGGCGGGACTCTGACACCGGGGAGCTGTTTTTT.

This chain uses TRBV9 with TRBJ1-2, with D perhaps TRBD1 (5 bases). This CDR3 contains 16 residues. Germline V gene sequence: CDR1 SGDLS, CDR2 YYNGEE. V gave up 7 bases and J gave up 4 bases, with 23 bases separating them. As DNA, the CDR3 is TGTGCCAGCTCCGTCGGGCGGGAACGTGGGGGCTATGGCTACACCTTC. This translates into CASSVGRERGGYGYTF.

The genes are TRBV6-1 and TRBJ1-2; no firm D call. V was trimmed by 0 bases and J by 8 bases, leaving 7 bases between them. This CDR3 comprises 12 residues. Germline V gene data show CDR1 as MNHNS and CDR2 as SASEGT. The CDR3 loop reads CASSEAKTGYTF. For the CDR3, the DNA is TGTGCCAGCAGTGAAGCGAAAACAGGCTACACCTTC.

The genes are TRBV5-6 and TRBJ1-1; D remains ambiguous. CDR1 SGHDT and CDR2 YYEEEE come from the germline V gene. CDR3 length equals 12 residues. Deletions cut 3 bases from V and 5 bases from J, with 8 bases between. The CDR3 DNA reads as TGTGCCAGCAGCTGGGGAGAGACTGAAGCTTTCTTT. It specifies CASSWGETEAFF.